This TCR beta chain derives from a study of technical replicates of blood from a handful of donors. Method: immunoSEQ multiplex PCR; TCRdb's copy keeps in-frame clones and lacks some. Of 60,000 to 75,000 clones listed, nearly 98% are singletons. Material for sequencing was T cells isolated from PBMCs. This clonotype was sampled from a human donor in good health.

CDR3 DNA: TGTGCCAGCAGTTACGGCTTTCTCTATGGCTACACCTTC. This translates into CASSYGFLYGYTF. This chain uses TRBV6-5 with TRBJ1-2, with D hard to call. CDR3 length: 13 amino acids. CDR1 is MNHEY and CDR2 is SVGAGI in the germline V gene. V was shortened by 2 bases and J by 4 bases, with 8 bases between the two germline ends.